This T cell receptor (beta chain) was documented in a study of blood T cell repertoires in COVID-19. Study-level background: Collection of acute and convalescent COVID-19 samples took place in the United States, Italy and Spain. The cDNA or gDNA used as material had been derived from T cells, B-cell-depleted T cells, or PBMCs.

How the authors handled the data: Reference gene primer amplification gave estimated nucleated cell counts. TCRdb keeps only in-frame clones here, not all; method: immunoSEQ multiplex PCR. For V, J and clone size, that table is used; D and trimming come from the DNA. The data show about 100,000 clones, around nine tenths seen once. The CDR3 is 16 amino acids. Germline lookup yields CDR1 LGHDT and CDR2 YNNKEL (reference sequence). The V segment lost 4 bases and the J segment 3 bases; nucleotides outside the gene matches: 9. This clonotype originated in a man aged 60 to 69 with acute or convalescent COVID-19. The chain couples TRBV3-1 (or the pseudogene TRBV3-2) to TRBJ1-3, with 7 bases fitting TRBD1. Sequenced input: peripheral blood. CDR3 amino acids: CASSRRDSALGNTIYF. The CDR3, as DNA: TGTGCCAGCAGCCGGCGGGACAGTGCGCTTGGAAACACCATATATTTT.